Listed below are T cell receptor beta chains from one sample, sequenced in a study of shared clonotypes between healthy human individuals. Sequencing was performed with immunoSEQ multiplex PCR; in TCRdb, only in-frame clones are kept and a portion is missing. The data show roughly 2 million clones, with roughly 94% seen just once and 0.1% to 0.15% held by the top ten. Sequenced material: naive CD4+ T cells sorted from blood. The receptors were gathered from a man aged 18 to 29 in good health. CDR3s include the opening cysteine and the closing phenylalanine or tryptophan. D genes are given only for firm matches. Clone size, where shown, is once, few, many, or a class for clones that have expanded.

CDR3	DNA	D	size	V	J
CASSLGGHGNTIYF	TGTGCCAGCAGCTTAGGGGGGCACGGAAACACCATATATTTT	.	.	TRBV7-2	TRBJ1-3
CASSKKSLYTGELFF	TGTGCCAGCAGCAAAAAATCCCTTTACACCGGGGAGCTGTTTTTT	.	.	TRBV21-1	TRBJ2-2
CSVEVAKSSNTEAFF	TGCAGCGTTGAAGTGGCCAAGTCGTCGAACACTGAAGCTTTCTTT	.	.	TRBV29-1	TRBJ1-1
CASSVYGVSSYNEQFF	TGTGCCAGCAGCGTATACGGGGTGAGCTCCTACAATGAGCAGTTCTTC	.	.	TRBV11-2	TRBJ2-1
CASSSDWRKEQFF	TGTGCCAGCAGCTCGGACTGGAGGAAGGAGCAGTTCTTC	.	.	TRBV7-3	TRBJ2-1
CASSRELGTGELFF	TGTGCCAGCAGCCGAGAACTAGGCACCGGGGAGCTGTTTTTT	.	.	TRBV2	TRBJ2-2
CASRAAEGAGEKLFF	TGTGCCAGCAGGGCCGCCGAGGGGGCAGGTGAAAAACTGTTTTTT	TRBD1	.	TRBV2	TRBJ1-4
CASRWTDTQYF	TGTGCCAGCCGCTGGACAGATACGCAGTATTTT	.	.	TRBV27	TRBJ2-3
CASSITGTTFRGGELFF	TGTGCCAGCAGCATAACCGGGACTACCTTTCGAGGCGGGGAGCTGTTTTTT	TRBD2	.	TRBV7-9	TRBJ2-2
CASTLIGAVRLQGQSRDEKLFF	TGTGCCAGCACTCTAATCGGGGCCGTAAGGCTCCAGGGGCAATCGAGAGATGAAAAACTGTTTTTT	.	.	TRBV28	TRBJ1-4
CASSPRQGSTDTQYF	TGTGCCAGCAGCCCCCGACAGGGGAGCACAGATACGCAGTATTTT	.	.	TRBV21-1	TRBJ2-3
CASSPTQGTQPQHF	TGTGCCAGCTCACCTACACAGGGTACACAGCCCCAGCATTTT	.	.	TRBV18	TRBJ1-5
CASSYSGAEQFF	TGTGCCAGCAGCTATAGCGGGGCTGAGCAGTTCTTC	TRBD2	.	TRBV11-2	TRBJ2-1
CASSLVGQTSWNTGELFF	TGCGCCAGCAGCTTGGTCGGGCAGACTAGCTGGAACACCGGGGAGCTGTTTTTT	TRBD2	.	TRBV5-1	TRBJ2-2
CASSHLTGILNTEAFF	TGTGCCAGTAGTCATCTAACAGGGATCCTGAACACTGAAGCTTTCTTT	.	.	TRBV19	TRBJ1-1
CASSSDGNYGYTF	TGTGCCAGCAGTTCGGACGGAAACTATGGCTACACCTTC	.	once	TRBV28	TRBJ1-2
CASIRSGANVLTF	TGTGCCAGCATTCGGTCTGGGGCCAACGTCCTGACTTTC	.	.	TRBV6-1	TRBJ2-6
CASSFGWTGGSYPHF	TGTGCCAGCAGCTTCGGTTGGACAGGGGGGTCTTACCCCCACTTC	TRBD1	once	TRBV5-6	TRBJ2-7
CASSLFNGDQHF	TGTGCCAGCAGTTTGTTTAACGGGGACCAGCATTTT	.	few	TRBV28	TRBJ1-5
CASSLGTGQGAQPQHF	TGTGCCAGCAGCCTGGGGACTGGACAGGGGGCTCAGCCCCAGCATTTT	TRBD1	.	TRBV11-2	TRBJ1-5
CASSPPAGQKGLNYGYTF	TGTGCCAGCTCACCACCGGCCGGCCAAAAGGGACTCAATTATGGCTACACCTTC	.	.	TRBV18	TRBJ1-2
CASSLDRGRFETQYF	TGTGCTAGCAGCTTAGACCGGGGGCGTTTTGAGACCCAGTACTTC	.	.	TRBV7-7	TRBJ2-5
CAWTGQGTDTQYF	TGTGCCTGGACGGGGCAGGGGACAGATACGCAGTATTTT	.	.	TRBV30	TRBJ2-3
CASSLDPGAPLHF	TGTGCCAGCAGCTTAGATCCCGGGGCTCCCCTCCACTTT	.	.	TRBV11-2	TRBJ1-6
CASSQGRGRETQYF	TGTGCCAGCAGCCAGGGCAGGGGTCGAGAGACCCAGTACTTC	.	.	TRBV14	TRBJ2-5
CASSPRQGDQPQHF	TGTGCCAGCTCACCTCGCCAGGGGGATCAGCCCCAGCATTTT	TRBD1	once	TRBV18	TRBJ1-5
CASSQDAGNTIYF	TGCGCCAGCAGCCAAGATGCTGGAAACACCATATATTTT	.	.	TRBV4-3	TRBJ1-3
CAWSAGSDYEQYF	TGTGCCTGGAGTGCCGGGTCTGACTACGAGCAGTACTTC	.	.	TRBV30	TRBJ2-7
CASSLGGVGETQYF	TGCGCCAGCAGCTTGGGTGGGGTCGGAGAGACCCAGTACTTC	.	.	TRBV5-1	TRBJ2-5
CASGAGGRREQFF	TGTGCCAGCGGAGCGGGGGGGCGAAGAGAGCAGTTCTTC	TRBD2	.	TRBV6-5	TRBJ2-1
CASSPGTSFTQYF	TGTGCCAGTAGTCCCGGGACTAGTTTTACGCAGTATTTT	TRBD2	.	TRBV19	TRBJ2-3
CASSTGREQYF	TGTGCCAGCAGTACAGGGCGCGAGCAGTACTTC	.	.	TRBV2	TRBJ2-7
CASSFRGLVREQYF	TGTGCCAGCAGCTTTAGGGGGCTCGTGCGGGAGCAGTACTTC	TRBD1	.	TRBV11-2	TRBJ2-7
CASSQGGGHTEAFF	TGTGCCAGCAGCCAAGGCGGGGGACACACTGAAGCTTTCTTT	.	.	TRBV14	TRBJ1-1
CASSSGVETQYF	TGTGCCAGCAGTTCAGGGGTGGAGACCCAGTACTTC	.	.	TRBV6-5	TRBJ2-5
CAWKAVAKNIQYF	TGTGCCTGGAAAGCCGTAGCCAAAAACATTCAGTACTTC	.	.	TRBV30	TRBJ2-4
CASSLYIRKENTEAFF	TGTGCCAGCAGCTTATATATACGGAAAGAGAACACTGAAGCTTTCTTT	.	.	TRBV13	TRBJ1-1
CASSVPLQGNSNQPQHF	TGTGCCAGCAGCGTACCTCTACAGGGAAATAGCAATCAGCCCCAGCATTTT	.	.	TRBV9	TRBJ1-5
CSASQAKGTEAFF	TGCAGCGCTTCCCAGGCGAAGGGCACTGAAGCTTTCTTT	.	.	TRBV29-1	TRBJ1-1
CASSQDSLSYEQYF	TGCGCCAGCAGCCAAGATTCCCTATCCTACGAGCAGTACTTC	.	.	TRBV4-3	TRBJ2-7
CASSLSGGWADTQYF	TGTGCCAGCAGCCTTAGCGGGGGTTGGGCAGATACGCAGTATTTT	TRBD2	.	TRBV7-9	TRBJ2-3